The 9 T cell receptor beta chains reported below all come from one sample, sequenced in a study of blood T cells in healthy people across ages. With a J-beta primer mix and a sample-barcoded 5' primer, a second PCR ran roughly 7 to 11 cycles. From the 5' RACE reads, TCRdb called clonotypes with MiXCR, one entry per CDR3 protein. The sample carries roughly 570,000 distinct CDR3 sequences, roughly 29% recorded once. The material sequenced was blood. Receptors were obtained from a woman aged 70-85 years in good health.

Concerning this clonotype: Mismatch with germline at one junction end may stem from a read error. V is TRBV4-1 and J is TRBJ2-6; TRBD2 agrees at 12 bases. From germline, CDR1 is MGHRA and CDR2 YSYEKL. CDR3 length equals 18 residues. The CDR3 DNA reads TGCGCCGGCAGCCAACTGACTAGCGGGAGCTCTGGGGCCAACGTCCTGACTTTC. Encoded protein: CAGSQLTSGSSGANVLTF.

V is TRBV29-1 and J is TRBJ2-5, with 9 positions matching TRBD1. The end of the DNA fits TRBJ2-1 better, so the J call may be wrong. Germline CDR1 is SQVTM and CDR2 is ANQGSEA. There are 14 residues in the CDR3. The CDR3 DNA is TGCAGCGTTGGGGGACAGGGAAGCATAAAGGAGCAGTTCTTC. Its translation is CSVGGQGSIKEQFF.

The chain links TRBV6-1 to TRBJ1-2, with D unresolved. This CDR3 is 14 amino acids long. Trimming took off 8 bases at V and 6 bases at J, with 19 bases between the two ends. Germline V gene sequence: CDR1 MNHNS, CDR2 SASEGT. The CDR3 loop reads CASERAREYDGYTF. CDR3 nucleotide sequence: TGTGCCAGCGAAAGGGCCCGAGAATATGATGGCTACACCTTC.

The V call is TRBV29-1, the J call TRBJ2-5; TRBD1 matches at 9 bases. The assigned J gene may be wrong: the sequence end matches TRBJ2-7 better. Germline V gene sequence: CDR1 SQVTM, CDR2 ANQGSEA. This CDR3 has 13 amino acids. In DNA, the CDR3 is TGCAGCGTCTGGGGGACAGGGAGCTACGAGCAGTACTTC. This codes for CSVWGTGSYEQYF.

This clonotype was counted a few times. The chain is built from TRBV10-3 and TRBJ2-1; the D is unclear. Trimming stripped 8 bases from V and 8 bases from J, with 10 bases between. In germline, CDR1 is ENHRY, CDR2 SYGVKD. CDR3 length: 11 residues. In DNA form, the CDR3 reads TGTGCCATCGGTGGGCTTGATGAGCAGTTCTTC. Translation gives CAIGGLDEQFF.

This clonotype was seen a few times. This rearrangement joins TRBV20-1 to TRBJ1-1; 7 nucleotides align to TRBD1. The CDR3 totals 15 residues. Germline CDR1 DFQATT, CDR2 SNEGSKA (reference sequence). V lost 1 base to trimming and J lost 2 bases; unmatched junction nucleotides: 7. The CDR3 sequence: CSARAPYRGNTEAFF. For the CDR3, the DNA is TGCAGTGCTAGAGCCCCATACAGGGGCAACACTGAAGCTTTCTTT.

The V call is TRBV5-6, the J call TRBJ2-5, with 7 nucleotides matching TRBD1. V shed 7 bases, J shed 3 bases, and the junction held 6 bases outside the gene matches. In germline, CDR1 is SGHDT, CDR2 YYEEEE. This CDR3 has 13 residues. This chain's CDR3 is CASGRDRKETQYF. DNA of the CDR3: TGTGCCAGCGGACGGGACAGAAAAGAGACCCAGTACTTC. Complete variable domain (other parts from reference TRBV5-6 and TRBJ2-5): DAGVTQSPTHLIKTRGQQVTLRCSPKSGHDTVSWYQQALGQGPQFIFQYYEEEERQRGNFPDRFSGHQFPNYSSELNVNALLLGDSALYLCASGRDRKETQYFGPGTRLLVL.

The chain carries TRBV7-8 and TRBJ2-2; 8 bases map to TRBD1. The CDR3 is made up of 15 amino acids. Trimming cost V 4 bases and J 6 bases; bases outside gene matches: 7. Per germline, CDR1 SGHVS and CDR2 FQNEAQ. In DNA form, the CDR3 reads TGTGCCAGCAGCTCCGGACAGGGATTCGCCGGGGAGCTGTTTTTT. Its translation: CASSSGQGFAGELFF.

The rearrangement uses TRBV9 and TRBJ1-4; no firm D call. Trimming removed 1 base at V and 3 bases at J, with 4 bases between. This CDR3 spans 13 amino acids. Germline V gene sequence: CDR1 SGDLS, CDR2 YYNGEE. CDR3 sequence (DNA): TGTGCCAGCAGCGTAAAGGCTAATGAAAAACTGTTTTTT. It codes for CASSVKANEKLFF.